Below, 28 T cell receptor gamma chains from the same sample are listed, as sequenced in a study of γδ T cells in repeated Plasmodium falciparum infection. Bulk repertoires came from Vgamma9/Vdelta2+ or Vdelta2-negative gammadelta T cells flow-sorted from PBMC. TCRdb re-called the multiplex PCR reads through CATT. The data show roughly 32,000 gamma-chain clones, with almost 1.5% seen just once and 15% to 20% held by the top ten. Sequencing was performed on gamma-delta T cells from blood. The source is a pool of human donors (malaria-infected and uninfected, not separated).

This clone showed up many times. The chain has TRGV2 and TRGJ1 or TRGJ2. CDR3 length: 14 residues. Germline CDR1 is EGSNGY and CDR2 is YDSYNSKV. After removal of 2 bases from V and 6 bases from J, the junction contained 10 bases not matched to a gene. This CDR3 reads CATWDVGKVYKKLF. The CDR3 coding sequence is TGTGCCACCTGGGACGTAGGAAAGGTTTATAAGAAACTCTTT.

This clone was counted between two and nine times. TCRdb's protein for this DNA is that of a much larger clone and differs from the translation at residue 16, likely a read error; the protein shown is the DNA translation. The V gene was identified as TRGV9, while no J gene was called. From germline, CDR1 is GITISATS and CDR2 ISYDGTV (reference sequence). The CDR3 sequence is 18 residues long. The CDR3 DNA reads as TGTGCCTTGTGGGAGGTGCAGTCTACGAGTTTGGGCAAAAAAATCAGGGTATTT. It translates to CALWEVQSTSLGKKIRVF.

This clone was counted at least ten times. TCRdb's protein for this DNA is that of a much larger clone and differs from the translation at residue 5, likely a read error; the protein shown is the DNA translation. The chain carries TRGV2 and TRGJ1 or TRGJ2. This CDR3 has 13 residues. Germline CDR1 EGSNGY, CDR2 YDSYNSKV. For the CDR3, the DNA is TGTGCCACCTGGGGCGGGCCTGGTTATAAGAAACTCTTT. Translated, it gives CATWGGPGYKKLF.

This clone appeared a few times. This likely traces to a read error, being one base from a far larger clone. Additional DNA sequences in this sample encode the identical CDR3. The chain carries TRGV9 and TRGJP. In germline, CDR1 is GITISATS, CDR2 ISYDGTV (reference sequence). The CDR3 totals 17 residues. The CDR3 reads CALWEVQSELGKKIKVF. The CDR3 DNA reads as TGTGCCTTGTGGGAGGTGCAATCCGAGTTGGGCAAAAAGATCAAGGTATTT.

By share of the sample, this clone is medium-sized. The rearrangement uses TRGV4 and TRGJ1 or TRGJ2. Per germline, CDR1 EGSTGY and CDR2 YDSYTSSV. The V and J ends lost 1 base and 6 bases, in that order; junction bases with no gene match: 9. This CDR3 has 14 amino acids. CDR3 region: CATWDGPFSYKKLF. CDR3 DNA sequence: TGTGCCACCTGGGATGGCCCCTTTTCTTATAAGAAACTCTTT.

This clone has ten or more counts. The genes are TRGV4 and TRGJ1 or TRGJ2. V shed 0 bases and J 9 bases; nucleotides not matched to a gene: 2. Germline values: CDR1 EGSTGY, CDR2 YDSYTSSV. This CDR3 contains 11 residues. CDR3 coding DNA: TGTGCCACCTGGGATGGGACTAAGAAACTCTTT. This encodes CATWDGTKKLF.

The table lists this clone with many counts. TCRdb's listed protein matches a much larger clone and diverges from this DNA's translation at residue 3, likely through a read error; the protein shown comes from the DNA. J is TRGJ1 or TRGJ2 and V is TRGV2. No J segment appears in TCRdb, so it was assigned here by matching the sequence to germline. Per the germline V gene, CDR1 is EGSNGY and CDR2 is YDSYNSKV. The CDR3 extends over 16 amino acids. The CDR3 loop reads CAIWDGILPNYYKKLF. CDR3 DNA sequence: TGTGCCATCTGGGACGGAATCCTTCCGAATTATTATAAGAAACTCTTT.

This clone was detected ten times or more. A much larger clone lies a single base off, so this may be a read error. The CDR3 bases are TGTGCCACCTGGGACGGGCCTTCGGCAAGACGTGGTTATAAGAAACTCTTT. As protein: CATWDGPSARRGYKKLF. The chain joins TRGV2 to TRGJ1 or TRGJ2. TCRdb lists no J gene, so it was determined here by aligning the DNA to germline. The J segment lost 6 bases and the V segment lost 0 bases, leaving 17 bases of the junction unmatched. The germline V gene has CDR1 EGSNGY and CDR2 YDSYNSKV. The CDR3 length is 17 residues.

As regards this clone: TCRdb's entry gives the protein of a much larger clone, which mismatches this DNA's translation at residue 5, likely from a read error; the protein reported here is translated from the DNA. The V gene is TRGV2, the J gene TRGJ1 or TRGJ2. TCRdb leaves out the J gene; it was filled in here by matching the DNA to germline. Germline loops: CDR1 EGSNGY, CDR2 YDSYNSKV. This CDR3 contains 17 residues. The CDR3 DNA reads as TGTGCCACCTGGGGCGGGAAAGGCACAATTAGGTATTATAAGAAACTCTTT. As protein: CATWGGKGTIRYYKKLF.

This clone was detected a few times. The amino acid sequence in TCRdb belongs to a much larger clone and departs from this DNA's translation at residue 3, likely a sequencing read error; the sequence shown is translated from the DNA. This chain joins TRGV5 and TRGJ1 or TRGJ2. No J gene was available from TCRdb, and it was assigned here by a germline match of the DNA. Germline V gene sequence: CDR1 VINAFY, CDR2 YDVSNSKD. This CDR3 is built from 14 residues. This chain's CDR3 is CAAWDRFNYYKKLF. CDR3 in DNA: TGTGCCGCCTGGGACAGGTTTAATTATTATAAGAAACTCTTT.

This clone was picked up many times. TCRdb assigns this DNA the protein of a much larger clone, which departs from its translation at residue 13; this likely reflects a read error, and the protein shown comes from translating the DNA. The chain joins TRGV9 to TRGJP. The CDR3 contains 15 residues. The germline gives CDR1 GITISATS, CDR2 ISYDGTV (reference sequence). The CDR3 spells CALWESELGKKIEVF. CDR3 sequence (DNA): TGTGCCTTGTGGGAGTCAGAGTTGGGCAAAAAAATCGAGGTATTT.

Worth noting for this clone: This likely came from a read error, as a far larger clone is one base away. The J gene has no call, while the V gene is TRGV5. The CDR3 totals 14 residues. The V gene's germline CDR1 is VINAFY and CDR2 YDVSNSKD. The DNA of the CDR3 is TGTGCCACCTGGGACCGTGATAATTATTATAAGAAACTCTTC. Translating it yields CATWDRDNYYKKLF.

This clone was seen more than once but under ten times. TCRdb's listed protein matches a much larger clone and diverges from this DNA's translation at residue 3, likely through a read error; the protein shown comes from the DNA. V is TRGV4 and J is TRGJ1 or TRGJ2. Matching the DNA to germline supplied the J gene, which TCRdb does not give. The CDR3 spans 14 residues. The germline V gene has CDR1 EGSTGY and CDR2 YDSYTSSV. DNA of the CDR3: TGTGCCCCCTGGGATGGCCCCTTAGGTTATAAGAAACTCTTT. Translated: CAPWDGPLGYKKLF.

This clone was observed at least ten times. The rearrangement joins TRGV9 to TRGJ1 or TRGJ2. Germline assignment: CDR1 GITISATS and CDR2 ISYDGTV (reference sequence). The CDR3 is made up of 13 amino acids. The V and J ends lost 3 bases and 2 bases, in that order; junction bases with no gene match: 4. CDR3 DNA sequence: TGTGCCTTGTGGGAGTCCGATTATTATAAGAAACTCTTT. Its translation is CALWESDYYKKLF.

On this clone: TCRdb shows a much larger clone's protein in place of this DNA's translation, and the two differ at residue 5, likely through a read error; the protein shown is translated from the DNA. The J gene is TRGJP2, the V gene TRGV9. The J gene was missing in TCRdb and was found by matching the end of the DNA to germline. The CDR3 is 15 residues long. Germline V gene sequence: CDR1 GITISATS, CDR2 ISYDGTV (reference sequence). The CDR3 is CALWGVRGSDWIKTF. For the CDR3, the DNA is TGTGCCTTGTGGGGGGTGAGGGGTAGTGATTGGATCAAGACGTTT.

To note about this clone: This DNA's translation and the protein TCRdb lists, from a much larger clone, do not match at residue 10, likely due to a read error; the protein shown is translated from the DNA. The chain uses TRGV8 and TRGJ1 or TRGJ2. Germline assignment: CDR1 VENAVY and CDR2 YDSYNSRV. This CDR3 comprises 13 residues. CDR3 DNA: TGTGCCACCTGGGATTTAGGGTATTATACGAAACTCTTT. Residues: CATWDLGYYTKLF.

This clone appeared a few times. A much larger clone lies a single base off, so this may be a read error. The DNA is left out, because the CDR3 cannot be placed on it with certainty; the CDR3 is given as TCRdb lists it. No call exists for the J gene, whereas the V gene is TRGV3. The CDR3 adds up to 35 amino acids, both ends counted. Germline CDR1 and CDR2: VTNTFY and YDVSTARD (reference sequence). This CDR3 is CATWDRPQGEFIIRNSLAVEQHLLSQVSIGGIQHF.

This clone appeared a few times. TCRdb attributes to this sequence the protein of a much larger clone, which differs from the DNA translation at residue 3; a read error is likely, and the protein displayed is translated from the DNA. V usage is TRGV4 and J usage is TRGJ1 or TRGJ2. TCRdb supplies no J gene; here it was assigned by aligning the nucleotide sequence to germline. Germline V lookup: CDR1 EGSTGY, CDR2 YDSYTSSV. The CDR3 is made up of 14 amino acids. In nucleotides, the CDR3 is TGTGCCCCCTGGGATGTCCCGAATTATTATAAGAAACTCTTT. Translating it yields CAPWDVPNYYKKLF.

This clone is medium-sized within its sample. The chain couples TRGV3 to TRGJ1 or TRGJ2. The CDR3 consists of 11 residues. CDR1 is VTNTFY, CDR2 YDVSTARD, per germline (reference sequence). With 2 bases clipped from V and 10 bases from J, the junction kept 5 bases outside the gene matches. The CDR3 loop reads CATWDKSKKLF. CDR3 coding DNA: TGTGCCACCTGGGACAAAAGCAAGAAACTCTTT.

This clone has just a few counts. The TCRdb protein comes from a much larger clone and disagrees with this DNA's translation at residue 6, likely due to a read error; the protein given here is derived from the DNA. The chain joins TRGV2 to TRGJ1 or TRGJ2. TCRdb records no J gene; here it was assigned by comparing the DNA to germline. J gave up 10 bases and V 2 bases, and 11 bases lay outside the gene matches. CDR1 and CDR2 from the germline V gene are EGSNGY and YDSYNSKV. This CDR3 has 13 residues. CDR3 coding DNA: TGTGCCACCTGGGACGAGCTCACGGGGAAGAAACTCTTT. Amino acid sequence: CATWDELTGKKLF.

This clone was observed many times. TCRdb's protein, taken from a much larger clone, differs from this DNA's translation at residue 11, likely owing to a read error; the protein displayed comes from the DNA. The chain combines TRGV2 with TRGJ1 or TRGJ2. Because TCRdb records no J gene, it was assigned here through a match of the DNA to germline. This CDR3 has 15 residues. The V gene end was trimmed by 1 base and the J gene end by 8 bases; junction bases not matched to a gene: 14. CDR1 is EGSNGY, CDR2 YDSYNSKV, per germline. The CDR3 reads CATWDGLGTNHKKLF. The CDR3 nucleotides are TGTGCCACCTGGGACGGCCTGGGCACCAATCATAAGAAACTCTTT.

At least ten counts were recorded for this clone. A junction end diverges from the germline sequence, so it may reflect a read error. V is TRGV9 and J is TRGJ1 or TRGJ2. The CDR3 sequence is 13 residues long. Germline V gene data show CDR1 as GITISATS and CDR2 as ISYDGTV (reference sequence). CDR3 sequence (DNA): TGTGCCTTGTGGGAGGCCTCTTATAATAAGAAACTCTTT. This sequence encodes CALWEASYNKKLF.

This clone is judged medium-sized. One base away lies a much larger clone, so this may be a sequencing read error. Other DNA sequences in this specimen translate into the identical CDR3. The chain links TRGV9 to TRGJP. The germline V gene has CDR1 GITISATS and CDR2 ISYDGTV (reference sequence). The CDR3 has 15 residues. The V segment lost 4 bases and the J segment 4 bases; nucleotides outside the gene matches: 1. The DNA for the CDR3 is TGTGCCTTGTGGGAACAAGAGTTGGGCAAAAAAATCAAGGTATTT. This gives the protein CALWEQELGKKIKVF.

This clone was detected a few times. The amino acid sequence in TCRdb belongs to a much larger clone and departs from this DNA's translation at residue 3, likely a sequencing read error; the sequence shown is translated from the DNA. This chain joins TRGV2 and TRGJ1 or TRGJ2. The J gene, missing from TCRdb, was assigned here through DNA to germline matching. Germline CDR1 is EGSNGY and CDR2 is YDSYNSKV. The junction had 3 bases not matched to a gene; V was cut back by 11 bases and J by 5 bases. The CDR3 is 9 residues long. This chain's CDR3 is CANHYKKLF. The CDR3 DNA follows: TGTGCCAACCATTATAAGAAACTCTTT.

This clone was seen at least ten times. TCRdb has a much larger clone's protein, which differs at residue 6 from the translation of this DNA, likely because of a read error; what is shown is the protein translated from the DNA. For the CDR3, the DNA is TGTGCCTTGTGGGAGGAGAGAGAGTTGGGCAAAAAAATCAAGGTATTT. It codes for CALWEERELGKKIKVF. The V and J genes are TRGV9 and TRGJP. The trim removed 2 bases at V and 6 bases at J, leaving 4 bases unmatched. Germline-derived CDR1 and CDR2 are GITISATS and ISYDGTV (reference sequence). This CDR3 has 16 amino acids.

This clone was detected ten times or more. V usage is TRGV2 and J usage is TRGJP2. TCRdb offers no J gene call, so here the DNA was matched to germline to obtain one. From germline, CDR1 is EGSNGY and CDR2 YDSYNSKV. The CDR3 runs to 14 residues. The V and J ends lost 0 bases and 8 bases, in that order; junction bases with no gene match: 6. CDR3 region: CATWDGPPDWIKTF. The CDR3 nucleotides are TGTGCCACCTGGGACGGGCCCCCCGATTGGATCAAGACGTTT.

The table lists this clone with a few counts. This DNA's translation and the protein TCRdb lists, from a much larger clone, do not match at residue 3, likely due to a read error; the protein shown is translated from the DNA. The rearrangement uses TRGV4 and TRGJ1 or TRGJ2. The J gene, missing from TCRdb, was assigned here through DNA to germline matching. Germline CDR1 reads EGSTGY; CDR2 reads YDSYTSSV. This CDR3 is 13 amino acids long. As DNA, the CDR3 is TGTGCCGCCTGGGTGGACGGTTATTATAAGAAACTCTTT. Its protein is CAAWVDGYYKKLF.

On this clone: TCRdb's listed protein matches a much larger clone and diverges from this DNA's translation at residue 4, likely through a read error; the protein shown comes from the DNA. J gene calling gave no result, while the V gene is TRGV2. Germline values: CDR1 EGSNGY, CDR2 YDSYNSKV. The CDR3 sequence is 14 residues long. This chain's CDR3 is CATRDAYVKGFQLF. Here the CDR3 DNA reads TGTGCCACCCGGGACGCATACGTTAAAGGCTTTCAGCTCTTT.